This T cell receptor (beta chain) was captured in a study of human T cells and chemical hapten exposure. Study-level findings and limits: Against controls, expanded TCRs gave rise to significantly more large CDR3 similarity clusters.

Trimming took 8 bases from V and 8 from J, leaving 12 bases between them. In germline, CDR1 is SGHTA, CDR2 FQGNSA. The CDR3 is made up of 11 amino acids. In TCRdb, the RACE reads were re-called with MiXCR into one record per CDR3 protein. Of 71,000 or so distinct CDR3 sequences in the sample, over 7.5% are singletons; the top ten hold more than 2.5%. On this clonotype itself: Its antigen is still unknown.

Time point noted: patch test 1, 2 weeks after DPC sensitization. Treatment described: therapeutic diphenylcyclopropenone sensitization with weekly scalp DPC. This receptor was identified in a woman in her 40s with alopecia areata. Some clones in this sample may be carry-over from other donors' samples. V and J are TRBV7-2 and TRBJ1-2, with D unclear. This specimen consisted of whole blood, obtained in connection with sensitization to the hapten diphenylcyclopropenone (DPC). The CDR3 bases are TGTGCCAGCGGCGGTCTAGGAGGCTACACCTTC. Its translation is CASGGLGGYTF. The full variable domain, rest sourced from reference TRBV7-2 and TRBJ1-2, is GAGVSQSPSNKVTEKGKDVELRCDPISGHTALYWYRQSLGQGLEFLIYFQGNSAPDKSGLPSDRFSAERTGGSVSTLTIQRTQQEDSAVYLCASGGLGGYTFGSGTRLTVV.